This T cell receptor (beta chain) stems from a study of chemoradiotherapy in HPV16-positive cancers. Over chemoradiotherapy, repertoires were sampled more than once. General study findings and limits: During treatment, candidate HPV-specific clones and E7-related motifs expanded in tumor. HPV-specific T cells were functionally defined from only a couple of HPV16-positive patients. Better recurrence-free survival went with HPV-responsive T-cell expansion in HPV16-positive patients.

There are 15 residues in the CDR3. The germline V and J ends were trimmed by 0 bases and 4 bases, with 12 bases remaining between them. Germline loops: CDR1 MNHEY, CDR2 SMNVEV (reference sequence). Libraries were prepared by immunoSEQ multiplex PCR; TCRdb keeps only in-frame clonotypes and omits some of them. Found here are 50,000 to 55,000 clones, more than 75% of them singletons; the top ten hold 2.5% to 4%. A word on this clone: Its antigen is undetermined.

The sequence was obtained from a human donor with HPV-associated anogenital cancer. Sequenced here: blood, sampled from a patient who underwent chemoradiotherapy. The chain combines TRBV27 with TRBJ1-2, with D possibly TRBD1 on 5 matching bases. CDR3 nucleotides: TGTGCCAGCAGTTTATCCCGACAGAACCCCTATGGCTACACCTTC. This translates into CASSLSRQNPYGYTF.